This T cell receptor beta chain came from a study of T cell responses to AZD1222 COVID-19 vaccine. The V and J ends lost 2 bases and 7 bases respectively, with 10 bases between them. CDR3 length: 14 residues. Germline assignment: CDR1 SGHDT and CDR2 YYEEEE. The protocol was immunoSEQ multiplex PCR, while the TCRdb copy is restricted to in-frame clones and leaves out a portion. The top ten clones hold around 3% of a sample with approximately 140,000 clones, less than 95% of them seen once. This rearrangement joins TRBV5-6 to TRBJ1-6; possible D gene TRBD1, 6 bases. The sequence was collected from an adult in good health. The sequencing used peripheral blood, collected on day 0 of AZD1222 vaccination. The CDR3 DNA is TGTGCCAGCAGCTTCGGACAGAGGAATTCACCCCTCCACTTT. Translated: CASSFGQRNSPLHF.